This T cell receptor beta chain came from a study of T cell clonality in common variable immunodeficiency. Study-level findings and limits: Reportedly, TCR beta sequences from common variable immunodeficiency showed fewer deletions and N-nucleotide insertions. Shared TCRbeta clones were fewer between CVID subjects than controls.

J gave up 5 bases and V 6 bases, and 5 bases lay outside the gene matches. The CDR3 is made up of 14 amino acids. Germline lookup yields CDR1 MNHEY and CDR2 SVGEGT. The repertoire was sequenced with immunoSEQ multiplex PCR; TCRdb's copy has only in-frame clones and lacks some. In total the sample includes more than 20,000 clones, none of them seen once. This clone was counted at least ten times. Its antigen is unknown. Read data end 3 residues before the CDR3 end; the end is taken from the germline J gene. This sequence was found in a human donor with common variable immunodeficiency. The sample consisted of peripheral blood mononuclear cells. The rearrangement joins TRBV6-2 or TRBV6-3 to TRBJ1-2; 11 positions match TRBD1. The covered CDR3 bases are TGTGCCAGCAGAAGGGACAGGGGGGGTTATGGC. This codes for CASRRDRGGYG. The CDR3 in full is CASRRDRGGYGYTF.